The 21 T cell receptor beta chains listed next were all sequenced from one sample in a study of blood T cell repertoires in COVID-19. The table came from immunoSEQ multiplex PCR; TCRdb's copy has only in-frame clones and leaves some out. This table has approximately 52,000 clones, 90% appearing once. The sample consisted of peripheral blood. These receptors were collected from a human donor in a cohort sampled during active COVID-19.

The chain has TRBV5-1 and TRBJ1-2; tentatively, D is TRBD1 (5 bases). V lost 2 bases and J lost 7, with 15 bases in between. CDR3 length: 14 amino acids. The germline CDR1 and CDR2 sequences are SGHRS and YFSETQ. CDR3 region: CASSLGHGNGGYTF. In nucleotides, the CDR3 is TGCGCCAGCAGCTTAGGACACGGAAATGGTGGCTACACCTTC.

The chain joins TRBV4-1 to TRBJ1-3, with TRBD1 matching 7 bases. Losses at the gene ends were 4 bases for V and 4 bases for J; bases not matched to a gene: 7. CDR1 is MGHRA, CDR2 YSYEKL, per germline. The CDR3 contains 15 residues. The CDR3 nucleotides read TGCGCCAGCAGCCGGGACAGCGGTAACGGAAACACCATATATTTT. Its translation: CASSRDSGNGNTIYF.

The table lists this clone with a count of one. This rearrangement joins TRBV3-1 (or the pseudogene TRBV3-2) to TRBJ2-3; TRBD2 is a possible D gene (5 bases). The CDR3 spans 17 residues. The V end lost 0 bases, the J end lost 1 base, and 14 bases lay between the germline ends. Germline V gene sequence: CDR1 LGHDT, CDR2 YNNKEL (reference sequence). CDR3: CASSQDILATGTDTQYF. In DNA, the CDR3 is TGTGCCAGCAGCCAAGATATCCTAGCTACGGGCACAGATACGCAGTATTTT.

The gene calls are TRBV11-2 and TRBJ2-3; D ambiguous. Germline V lookup: CDR1 SGHAT, CDR2 FQNNGV. The CDR3 totals 15 residues. V shed 2 bases and J shed 1 base, with 10 bases lying between them. The CDR3 here is CASSLPYSRTDTQYF. The CDR3 DNA sequence: TGTGCCAGCAGCTTACCCTACTCTCGCACAGATACGCAGTATTTT.

The chain employs TRBV11-2 and TRBJ2-1; TRBD2 matches at 13 bases. Germline V gives CDR1 SGHAT, CDR2 FQNNGV. The CDR3 spans 15 residues. V was pared by 8 bases and J by 9 bases, with 10 bases of the junction left unmatched. CDR3 sequence reads: CASGRLAGGGSEQFF. The CDR3 DNA reads as TGTGCCAGCGGTCGACTAGCGGGAGGTGGGAGTGAGCAGTTCTTC.

The V call is TRBV2, the J call TRBJ1-2; TRBD1 might be the D (6 bases). With 1 base removed from V and 5 bases from J, the gap between germline ends came to 8 bases. Looked up from germline, CDR1 is SNHLY and CDR2 is FYNNEI. There are 13 residues in the CDR3. CDR3 DNA: TGTGCCAGCAGTGAAGACAGGGCGTATGGCTACACCTTC. Residues: CASSEDRAYGYTF.

CDR3 sequence: CATSPDSFYGYTF. DNA of the CDR3: TGTGCCACCAGCCCGGACAGTTTTTATGGCTACACCTTC. The chain uses TRBV15 and TRBJ1-2; a weak D match, TRBD1 (6 bases). The germline CDR1 and CDR2 sequences are LNHNV and YYDKDF (reference sequence). The CDR3 contains 13 residues. Trimming stripped 5 bases from V and 5 bases from J, with 12 bases between. The full variable domain, in which reference TRBV15 and TRBJ1-2 provide the parts outside the CDR3, is DAMVIQNPRYQVTQFGKPVTLSCSQTLNHNVMYWYQQKSSQAPKLLFHYYDKDFNNEADTPDNFQSRRPNTSFCFLDIRSPGLGDTAMYLCATSPDSFYGYTFGSGTRLTVV.

The chain carries TRBV27 and TRBJ2-2; 9 nucleotides match TRBD2. Germline V gene data show CDR1 as MNHEY and CDR2 as SMNVEV (reference sequence). The V and J ends lost 4 bases and 6 bases, in that order; junction bases with no gene match: 6. The CDR3 has 15 residues. The CDR3 loop reads CASSSAGGVAGELFF. CDR3 sequence (DNA): TGTGCCAGCAGTTCAGCGGGAGGTGTAGCCGGGGAGCTGTTTTTT.

This chain joins TRBV5-1 and TRBJ2-4; TRBD1 is a possible D gene (6 bases). V was pared by 0 bases and J by 1 base, with 32 bases between. The CDR3 contains 23 residues. Germline values: CDR1 SGHRS, CDR2 YFSETQ. The CDR3 loop reads CASSLALRVIQGCVYFAKNIQYF. In DNA form, the CDR3 reads TGCGCCAGCAGCTTGGCGCTGAGGGTTATACAGGGTTGCGTGTACTTCGCCAAAAACATTCAGTACTTC. Combining the CDR3 with reference TRBV5-1 and TRBJ2-4 gives the whole variable domain KAGVTQTPRYLIKTRGQQVTLSCSPISGHRSVSWYQQTPGQGLQFLFEYFSETQRNKGNFPGRFSGRQFSNSRSEMNVSTLELGDSALYLCASSLALRVIQGCVYFAKNIQYFGAGTRLSVL.

The chain couples TRBV18 to TRBJ2-3; TRBD2 agrees at 11 bases. This CDR3 comprises 17 residues. The V segment lost 1 base and the J segment 4 bases; nucleotides outside the gene matches: 7. Germline assignment: CDR1 KGHSH and CDR2 LQKENI. CDR3 loop: CASSPLAGGPGADTQYF. The CDR3 DNA follows: TGTGCCAGCTCACCACTAGCGGGAGGGCCTGGTGCAGATACGCAGTATTTT.

The V gene is TRBV7-9, the J gene TRBJ2-7, with 10 positions matching TRBD2. This CDR3 is built from 17 residues. The V gene end was trimmed by 5 bases and the J gene end by 0 bases; junction bases not matched to a gene: 10. From germline, CDR1 is SEHNR and CDR2 FQNEAQ (reference sequence). CDR3 in DNA: TGTGCCAGCAGCCAGAGCGGGAGGGCCGGGTTCTCCTACGAGCAGTACTTC. This codes for CASSQSGRAGFSYEQYF.

This chain connects TRBV6-6 to TRBJ1-3, with 10 bases fitting TRBD1. CDR3 length equals 18 residues. Germline CDR1 is MNHNY and CDR2 is SVGAGI (reference sequence). J lost 0 bases, V lost 5 bases, and 10 bases had no gene match. The CDR3 DNA reads as TGTGCCAGCAGTCCTTTGACAGGGGGCGAGTTCTCTGGAAACACCATATATTTT. Protein product: CASSPLTGGEFSGNTIYF.

This clone came up once. The chain carries TRBV28 and TRBJ2-7, with 12 nucleotides matching TRBD2. This CDR3 is built from 17 residues. V lost 5 bases, J lost 10 bases, and 18 bases stayed unmatched. Germline CDR1 reads MDHEN; CDR2 reads SYDVKM. This CDR3 reads CASSGLRTSGIGENQYF. CDR3 sequence (DNA): TGTGCCAGCAGTGGTCTCAGGACTAGCGGGATAGGGGAGAATCAGTACTTC.

The V call is TRBV19, the J call TRBJ2-1, with D hard to call. The CDR3 sequence is 10 residues long. Germline CDR1 and CDR2: LNHDA and SQIVND (reference sequence). Trimming left V 10 bases short and J 4 bases short, with 5 bases between. The CDR3 here is CATGYNEQFF. The CDR3 DNA follows: TGTGCCACAGGTTACAATGAGCAGTTCTTC.

The sample holds one count of this clone. This chain connects TRBV7-9 to TRBJ2-2, with 10 bases identical to TRBD2. The CDR3 runs to 17 residues. Germline CDR1 reads SEHNR; CDR2 reads FQNEAQ (reference sequence). Trimming removed 3 bases from V and 7 bases from J; junction bases left unmatched: 11. CDR3 bases: TGTGCCAGCAGCTTCAGCTTTCTAGCGGGAGTTGTCGGGGAGCTGTTTTTT. This gives the protein CASSFSFLAGVVGELFF.

The rearrangement uses TRBV28 and TRBJ1-1; 8 bases are shared with TRBD1. V lost 2 bases to trimming and J lost 5 bases; unmatched junction nucleotides: 10. The length of the CDR3 is 16 residues. The germline CDR1 and CDR2 sequences are MDHEN and SYDVKM. CDR3 region: CASSLGLGQGETEAFF. The DNA for the CDR3 is TGTGCCAGCAGTTTAGGGCTAGGACAGGGCGAGACTGAAGCTTTCTTT.

This clone has just one count. This chain connects TRBV6-2 or TRBV6-3 to TRBJ2-2; a weak D match, TRBD1 (5 bases). The CDR3 is 14 residues long. Deletions cut 4 bases from V and 5 bases from J, with 11 bases between. Germline V gene data show CDR1 as MNHEY and CDR2 as SVGEGT. CDR3 sequence (DNA): TGTGCCAGCAGTTCGCACCAGGGTACCGGGGAGCTGTTTTTT. This translates into CASSSHQGTGELFF.

The chain links TRBV15 to TRBJ2-5, with D possibly matching TRBD1 (6 bases). Germline loops: CDR1 LNHNV, CDR2 YYDKDF (reference sequence). The CDR3 consists of 15 residues. The V and J ends lost 0 bases and 6 bases respectively, with 14 bases between them. The CDR3 DNA reads TGTGCCACCAGCAGAGAAAGGGGGTGGAGGAAGACCCAGTACTTC. Amino acids: CATSRERGWRKTQYF.

The J gene is TRBJ2-1, the V gene TRBV24-1, with unresolved D. The CDR3 extends over 12 amino acids. CDR1 KGHDR and CDR2 SFDVKD come from the germline V gene. V was cut by 8 bases and J by 7 bases, with 11 bases left in between. The CDR3 here is CATIGGQNEQFF. The CDR3 region has the DNA TGTGCCACCATTGGCGGTCAGAATGAGCAGTTCTTC.

V is TRBV11-2 and J is TRBJ2-3, with a tentative D call TRBD1 (7 bases). Germline loops: CDR1 SGHAT, CDR2 FQNNGV. The CDR3 sequence is 15 residues long. Deletions cut 2 bases from V and 4 bases from J, with 13 bases between. The CDR3 sequence: CASSLPPRGADTQYF. In DNA form, the CDR3 reads TGTGCCAGCAGCTTACCCCCCAGGGGGGCAGATACGCAGTATTTT.

The rearrangement joins TRBV11-2 to TRBJ2-1, with 13 bases fitting TRBD2. V lost 5 bases to trimming and J lost 6 bases; unmatched junction nucleotides: 13. Germline-derived CDR1 and CDR2 are SGHAT and FQNNGV. This CDR3 region has 18 residues. CDR3 in amino acids: CASSPYKTSGRQGNEQFF. The CDR3 region has the DNA TGTGCCAGCAGCCCCTACAAGACTAGCGGGAGGCAGGGCAATGAGCAGTTCTTC.